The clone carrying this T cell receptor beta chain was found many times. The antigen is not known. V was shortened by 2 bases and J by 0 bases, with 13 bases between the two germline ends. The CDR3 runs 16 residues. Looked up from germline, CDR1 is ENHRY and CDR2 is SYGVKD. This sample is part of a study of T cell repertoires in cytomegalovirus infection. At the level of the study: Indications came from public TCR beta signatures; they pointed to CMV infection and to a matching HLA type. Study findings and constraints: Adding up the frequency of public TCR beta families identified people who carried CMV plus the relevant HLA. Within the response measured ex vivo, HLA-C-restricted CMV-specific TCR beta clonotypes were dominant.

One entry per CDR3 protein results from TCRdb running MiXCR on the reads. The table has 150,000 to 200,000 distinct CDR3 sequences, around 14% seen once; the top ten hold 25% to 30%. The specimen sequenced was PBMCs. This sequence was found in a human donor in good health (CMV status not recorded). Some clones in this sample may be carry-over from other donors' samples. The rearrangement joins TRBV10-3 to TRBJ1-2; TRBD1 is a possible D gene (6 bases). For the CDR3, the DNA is TGTGCCATCAGTGAGCGGCTGACAGGCGCTAACTATGGCTACACCTTC. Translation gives CAISERLTGANYGYTF.